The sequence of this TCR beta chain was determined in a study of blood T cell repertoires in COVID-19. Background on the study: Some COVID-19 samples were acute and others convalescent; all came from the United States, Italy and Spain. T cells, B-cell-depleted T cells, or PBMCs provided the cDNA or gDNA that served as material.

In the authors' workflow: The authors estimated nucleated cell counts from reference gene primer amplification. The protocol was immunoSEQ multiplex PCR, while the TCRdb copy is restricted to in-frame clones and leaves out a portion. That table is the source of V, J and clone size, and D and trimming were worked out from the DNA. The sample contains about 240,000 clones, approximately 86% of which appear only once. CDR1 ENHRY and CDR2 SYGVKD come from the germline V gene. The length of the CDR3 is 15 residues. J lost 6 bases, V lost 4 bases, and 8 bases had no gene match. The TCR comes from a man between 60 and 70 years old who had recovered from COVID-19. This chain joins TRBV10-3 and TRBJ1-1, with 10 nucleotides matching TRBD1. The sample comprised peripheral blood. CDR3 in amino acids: CAISAPGQGRPEAFF. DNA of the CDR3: TGTGCCATCAGTGCTCCGGGACAGGGGAGACCTGAAGCTTTCTTT.